The 11 T cell receptor beta chains given below trace back to one sample, sequenced in a study of blood T cell repertoires in COVID-19. The method was immunoSEQ multiplex PCR; TCRdb's version includes in-frame clones alone and lacks a portion of them. The sample yields approximately 94,000 clones, just over 90% seen once. Material for sequencing was peripheral blood. The receptors originated from a man aged 50-60 years with active COVID-19.

This sequence joins TRBV4-1 and TRBJ2-1; D is possibly TRBD2 (6 bases). The germline V and J ends were trimmed by 1 base and 2 bases, with 9 bases remaining between them. CDR3 length: 15 amino acids. Per germline, CDR1 MGHRA and CDR2 YSYEKL. The CDR3 DNA reads as TGCGCCAGCAGCCAAGGTCCGGGAGCCTACAATGAGCAGTTCTTC. Amino acid sequence: CASSQGPGAYNEQFF.

This clone was detected only once. The sample carries other DNA sequences with the same CDR3. This chain connects TRBV5-1 to TRBJ1-4; D remains unclear. The CDR3 runs to 15 residues. The ends were cut back, 1 base at V and 0 bases at J, with 7 bases in the middle. Germline V CDR1 and CDR2: SGHRS, YFSETQ. DNA for the CDR3: TGCGCCAGCAGCTTGACCGGAGCAACTAATGAAAAACTGTTTTTT. Its translation is CASSLTGATNEKLFF.

The chain employs TRBV4-2 and TRBJ2-3; 7 positions match TRBD2. J lost 0 bases, V lost 5 bases, and 5 bases had no gene match. Per the germline V gene, CDR1 is LGHNA and CDR2 is YNFKEQ. The CDR3 totals 15 residues. Here the CDR3 DNA reads TGTGCCAGCAGCGAGGCTAGCGGCAGCACAGATACGCAGTATTTT. This sequence encodes CASSEASGSTDTQYF.

This chain links TRBV5-4 with TRBJ2-2; 7 positions agree with TRBD2. CDR3 size: 13 residues. In germline, CDR1 is SGHNT, CDR2 YYREEE (reference sequence). V was clipped by 0 bases and J by 7 bases; unmatched bases: 0. The DNA of the CDR3 is TGTGCCAGCAGCTTGGGGGGGGGCGGGGAGCTGTTTTTT. Translation gives CASSLGGGGELFF.

This chain joins TRBV3-1 (or the pseudogene TRBV3-2) and TRBJ1-3, with D hard to call. CDR3 length: 14 amino acids. Trimming took 8 bases from V and 0 from J, leaving 11 bases between them. CDR1 LGHDT and CDR2 YNNKEL come from the germline V gene (reference sequence). The CDR3 DNA reads TGTGCCAGCCGAGAGGAAAGCTCTGGAAACACCATATATTTT. Encoded protein: CASREESSGNTIYF.

V usage is TRBV16 and J usage is TRBJ2-1; TRBD2 matches 8 bases. Germline loops: CDR1 KGHSY, CDR2 FQNENV. The CDR3 covers 20 residues. The J segment lost 0 bases and the V segment lost 4 bases, leaving 17 bases of the junction unmatched. DNA for the CDR3: TGTGCCAGCAGCCGGAACCCGACGCAGACTAGCGTGGCCTCCTACAATGAGCAGTTCTTC. It yields the protein CASSRNPTQTSVASYNEQFF.

The genes are TRBV5-1 and TRBJ2-1, with 10 bases aligning to TRBD2. The CDR3 is 15 amino acids. CDR1 is SGHRS and CDR2 is YFSETQ in the germline V gene. V lost 1 base to trimming and J lost 4 bases; unmatched junction nucleotides: 2. CDR3 nucleotide sequence: TGCGCCAGCAGCTTGACTAGCGGGGTATACAATGAGCAGTTCTTC. Its protein is CASSLTSGVYNEQFF.

J is TRBJ1-1 and V is TRBV6-5, with 7 bases fitting TRBD1. The CDR3 covers 13 residues. Trimming took 7 bases from V and 7 from J; bases not matched to a gene: 9. Germline CDR1 MNHEY, CDR2 SVGAGI. DNA for the CDR3: TGTGCCAGCACCTCTGGGGGACAGAGTGAAGCTTTCTTT. It encodes CASTSGGQSEAFF.

The chain carries TRBV4-1 and TRBJ1-6, with TRBD1 matching 7 bases. Per the germline V gene, CDR1 is MGHRA and CDR2 is YSYEKL. CDR3 length: 19 residues. Losses at the gene ends were 0 bases for V and 5 bases for J; bases not matched to a gene: 13. The CDR3 loop reads CASSQERYRTGLDNSPLHF. The CDR3, as DNA: TGCGCCAGCAGCCAAGAAAGATACAGGACAGGCCTTGATAATTCACCCCTCCACTTT.

The CDR3 nucleotides are TGTGCCAGCAGCGGTCGATCTGGGCTTTACGAGCAGTACGTC. It encodes CASSGRSGLYEQYV. The genes are TRBV11-3 and TRBJ2-7; D ambiguous. V was trimmed by 5 bases and J by 4 bases, leaving 15 bases between them. The CDR3 length is 14 residues. CDR1 and CDR2 (germline): SGHNT, YENEEA.

This clone was found once. V and J are TRBV3-1 (or the pseudogene TRBV3-2) and TRBJ2-1; a possible D gene is TRBD2 (5 bases). The germline V gene encodes CDR1 LGHDT and CDR2 YNNKEL (reference sequence). Trimming took off 4 bases at V and 15 bases at J, with 22 bases between the two ends. The CDR3 consists of 14 residues. CDR3 amino acids: CASSPKNPRRAAFF. The CDR3 nucleotides read TGTGCCAGCAGCCCGAAGAACCCCCGGAGAGCGGCGTTCTTC.